This TCR beta chain was captured in a study of cytomegalovirus exposure and HLA in healthy donors. In the study overall: The Caucasian-associated ancestry cluster held around 81% of over 350 genotyped donors.

In nominal health when sampled, donors likely had unrecorded immune exposures nonetheless. V was pared by 3 bases and J by 7 bases, with 8 bases of the junction left unmatched. The CDR3 extends over 15 amino acids. CDR1 and CDR2 from the germline V gene are MDHEN and SYDVKM. About this clone itself: What it binds is not known.

PCR used 60 Vbeta primers and 13 Jbeta primers. Data came from immunoSEQ multiplex PCR; TCRdb stores just in-frame clones and leaves some out. The table lists more than 90,000 clones, approximately 70% of them singletons, with roughly 0.82% in the top ten. Findings and caveats of the study: Later, an analysis showed that TCR beta chains associated with HLA were more clonally expanded than others that were equally common.

This receptor was taken from a woman in her 30s in good health and CMV-seronegative. Sequenced material: PBMCs. The V and J genes are TRBV28 and TRBJ2-4; 8 positions match TRBD2. The CDR3 DNA follows: TGTGCCAGCAGTTTGGGACTAGGATTAGCGAACATTCAGTACTTC. Translating it yields CASSLGLGLANIQYF.